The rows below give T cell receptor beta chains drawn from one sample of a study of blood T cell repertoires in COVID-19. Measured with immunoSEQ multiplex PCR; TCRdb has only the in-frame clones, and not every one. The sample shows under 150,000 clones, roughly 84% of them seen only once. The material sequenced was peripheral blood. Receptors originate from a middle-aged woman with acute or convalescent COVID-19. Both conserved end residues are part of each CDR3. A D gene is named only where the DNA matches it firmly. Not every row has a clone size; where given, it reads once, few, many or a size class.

TGCGCCAGCAGCCAAGATCGTTTCGGGGGAGGATATGGCTACACCTTC,CASSQDRFGGGYGYTF,-,TRBJ1-2,-,TRBV4-3
TGTGCCAGCAGCTTAACGTCTAGCGGGGGGTTGTATGAGCAGTTCTTC,CASSLTSSGGLYEQFF,few,TRBJ2-1,TRBD2,TRBV7-3
TGTGCCAGCAGTTCATCGGGACAGGGAGGCGGCTACACCTTC,CASSSSGQGGGYTF,-,TRBJ1-2,TRBD1,TRBV6-5
TGTGCCAGCTCACCGACTGGACAGAACGAGCAGTACTTC,CASSPTGQNEQYF,-,TRBJ2-7,-,TRBV18
TGTGCCTGGAGTAAGACAGGGAGTGCGAACTATGGCTACACCTTC,CAWSKTGSANYGYTF,-,TRBJ1-2,TRBD1,TRBV30
TGTGCCAGCAGCCAAGGACAGGGATACTATAGTGGCTACACCTTC,CASSQGQGYYSGYTF,-,TRBJ1-2,TRBD1,TRBV14
TGCGCCAGCAGCCAAGTTCTTTCGACAGGGGGGGCCTACGAGCAGTACTTC,CASSQVLSTGGAYEQYF,-,TRBJ2-7,TRBD1,TRBV4-1
TGTGCCAGCAGCCAAGGGGACAGGGGTCGGGAACTGTTTTTT,CASSQGDRGRELFF,-,TRBJ1-4,TRBD1,TRBV3-1/TRBV3-2
TGCGCCAGCAGCTTGTGGGATCGGGGGAAGACGTACAATGAGCAGTTCTTC,CASSLWDRGKTYNEQFF,-,TRBJ2-1,-,TRBV5-1
TGTGCCAGCCAGCAGGGCTCTCAGTTATTATATGGCTACACCTTC,CASQQGSQLLYGYTF,-,TRBJ1-2,-,TRBV7-2
TGTGCCAGCAGCTTCCTACAGGGTTACGAAAAACTGTTTTTT,CASSFLQGYEKLFF,-,TRBJ1-4,-,TRBV7-9
TGTGCCAGCAGCATGGGACAGGGCTATAATTCACCCCTCCACTTT,CASSMGQGYNSPLHF,-,TRBJ1-6,TRBD1,TRBV7-2
TGTGCCAGCAGCTTAGGGCGGGGAAGATACAATGAGCAGTTCTTC,CASSLGRGRYNEQFF,-,TRBJ2-1,-,TRBV7-2
TGTGCCAGCAAGGCCCGGGACTACGAGCAGTACTTC,CASKARDYEQYF,-,TRBJ2-7,-,TRBV2
TGTGCCAGCAGCTTAATAGGGCGACAAGGTATTCAGGGGACTGAAGCTTTCTTT,CASSLIGRQGIQGTEAFF,-,TRBJ1-1,-,TRBV7-9
TGTGCCAGCAGCACGACCGGGACAGGGTACAACAATGAGCAGTTCTTC,CASSTTGTGYNNEQFF,once,TRBJ2-1,TRBD1,TRBV5-4
TGTGCCAGTAGTCCCGAGTCGAACAGGGCTTTCTATGGCTACACCTTC,CASSPESNRAFYGYTF,-,TRBJ1-2,-,TRBV19
TGTGCCAGCAGCGTAGGACAGGGCAATAATGAAAAACTGTTTTTT,CASSVGQGNNEKLFF,-,TRBJ1-4,TRBD1,TRBV5-4
TGCGCCAGCAGCCAAGATGGGCAGGGTGGGTCCTACGAGCAGTACTTC,CASSQDGQGGSYEQYF,-,TRBJ2-7,-,TRBV4-3
TGTGCCAGCAGTTACCCCTTGGGGACAGGGGAACAGCCCCAGCATTTT,CASSYPLGTGEQPQHF,-,TRBJ1-5,TRBD1,TRBV6-5
TGTGCCAGCAGAGTACCGGGACTTTTGTTCTTC,CASRVPGLLFF,-,TRBJ2-1,-,TRBV27
TGTGCCAGTAAATTCAGGATCGGACAGGGGTACTCCTACGAGCAGTACTTC,CASKFRIGQGYSYEQYF,-,TRBJ2-7,TRBD1,TRBV19
TGTGCCAGCAGTTTAATAGCTGGGAATGAGCAGTTCTTC,CASSLIAGNEQFF,-,TRBJ2-1,-,TRBV28
TGCGCCAGCAGTGACCCTGGGCCCAATGAGCAGTTCTTC,CASSDPGPNEQFF,-,TRBJ2-1,-,TRBV10-2
TGTGCCAGCAGCAAAACAGGGTACTATGGCTACACCTTC,CASSKTGYYGYTF,-,TRBJ1-2,-,TRBV21-1
TGTGCCAGCCGTGTCGGGGATTCGGGGGGCTACACCTTC,CASRVGDSGGYTF,-,TRBJ1-2,-,TRBV6-4
TGTGCCAGCAGCTCCCGTCTAGCGGGGGGGAGCACAGATACGCAGTATTTT,CASSSRLAGGSTDTQYF,-,TRBJ2-3,TRBD2,TRBV11-2
TGTGCCAGTAGAAGGGGGACAGGGACGCAGTATTTT,CASRRGTGTQYF,-,TRBJ2-3,TRBD1,TRBV19
TGTGCCAGCAGTACCTTACAGGGGTATAGCAATCAGCCCCAGCATTTT,CASSTLQGYSNQPQHF,-,TRBJ1-5,TRBD1,TRBV6-2/TRBV6-3
TGTGCCACCAAAAGGGGGACAGGAGATTCACCCCTCCACTTT,CATKRGTGDSPLHF,-,TRBJ1-6,TRBD1,TRBV24-1
TGTGCCAGCAGCGTTTACCAAGCTGGTTACAATGAGCAGTTCTTC,CASSVYQAGYNEQFF,-,TRBJ2-1,-,TRBV6-5
TGTGCCAGCAGTGATTCAAACGGGTTTGGGCAGTACTTC,CASSDSNGFGQYF,-,TRBJ2-7,-,TRBV6-1
TGTGCCGCACAGAGCGGGGGGGCCGAGAAGAATGAGCAGTTCTTC,CAAQSGGAEKNEQFF,-,TRBJ2-1,TRBD2,TRBV3-1/TRBV3-2